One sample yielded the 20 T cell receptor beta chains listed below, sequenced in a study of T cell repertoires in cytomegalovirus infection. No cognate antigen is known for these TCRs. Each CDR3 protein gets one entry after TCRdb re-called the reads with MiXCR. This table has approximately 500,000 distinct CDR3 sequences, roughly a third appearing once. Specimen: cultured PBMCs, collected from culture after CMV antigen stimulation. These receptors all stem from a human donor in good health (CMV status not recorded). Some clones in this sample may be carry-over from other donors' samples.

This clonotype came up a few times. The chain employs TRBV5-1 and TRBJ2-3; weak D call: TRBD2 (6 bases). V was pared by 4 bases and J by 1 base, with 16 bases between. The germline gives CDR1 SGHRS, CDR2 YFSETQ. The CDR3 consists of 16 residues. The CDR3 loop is CASSPHRDFRTDTQYF. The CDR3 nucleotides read TGCGCCAGCAGCCCCCACCGGGACTTCCGCACAGATACGCAGTATTTT.

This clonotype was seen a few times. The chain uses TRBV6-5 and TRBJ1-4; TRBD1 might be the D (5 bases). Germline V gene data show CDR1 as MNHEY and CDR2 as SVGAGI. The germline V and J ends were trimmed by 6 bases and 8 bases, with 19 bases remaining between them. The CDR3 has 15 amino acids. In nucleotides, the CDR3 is TGTGCCAGCAGCCCTTATACAGGCGGGGGGGAAAAACTGTTTTTT. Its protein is CASSPYTGGGEKLFF.

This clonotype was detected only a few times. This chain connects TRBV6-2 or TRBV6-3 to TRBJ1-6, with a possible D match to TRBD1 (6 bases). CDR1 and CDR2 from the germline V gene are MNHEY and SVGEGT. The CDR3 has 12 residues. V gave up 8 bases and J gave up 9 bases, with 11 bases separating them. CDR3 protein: CASGPDSSPLHF. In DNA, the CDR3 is TGTGCCAGCGGGCCGGACAGTTCACCCCTCCACTTT.

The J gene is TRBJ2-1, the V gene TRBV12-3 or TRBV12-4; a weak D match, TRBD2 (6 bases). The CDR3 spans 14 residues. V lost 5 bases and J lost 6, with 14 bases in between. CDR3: CASSPGLTGNEQFF. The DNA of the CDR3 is TGTGCCAGCAGTCCGGGACTTACTGGCAATGAGCAGTTCTTC.

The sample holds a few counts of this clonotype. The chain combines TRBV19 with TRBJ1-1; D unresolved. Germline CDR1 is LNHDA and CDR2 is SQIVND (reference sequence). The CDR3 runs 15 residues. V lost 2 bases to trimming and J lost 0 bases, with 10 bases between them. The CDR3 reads CASSIPRQLNTEAFF. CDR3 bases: TGTGCCAGTAGTATACCCCGGCAGTTGAACACTGAAGCTTTCTTT.

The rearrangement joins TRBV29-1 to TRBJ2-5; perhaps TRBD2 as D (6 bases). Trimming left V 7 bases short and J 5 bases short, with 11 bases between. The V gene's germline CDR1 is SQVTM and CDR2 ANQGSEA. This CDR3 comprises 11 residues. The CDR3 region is CSAGTGETQYF. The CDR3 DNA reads TGCAGCGCCGGGACTGGCGAGACCCAGTACTTC.

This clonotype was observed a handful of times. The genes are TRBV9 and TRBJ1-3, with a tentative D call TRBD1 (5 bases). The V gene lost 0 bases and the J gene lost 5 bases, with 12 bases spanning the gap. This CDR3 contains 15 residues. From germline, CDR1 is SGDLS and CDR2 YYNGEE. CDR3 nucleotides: TGTGCCAGCAGCGTAGACGGTGGGGGGAGAAACACCATATATTTT. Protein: CASSVDGGGRNTIYF.

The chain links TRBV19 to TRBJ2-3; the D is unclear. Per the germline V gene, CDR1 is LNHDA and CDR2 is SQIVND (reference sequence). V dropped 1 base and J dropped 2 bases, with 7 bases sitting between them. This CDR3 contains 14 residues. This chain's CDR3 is CASSIGLYTDTQYF. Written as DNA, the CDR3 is TGTGCCAGTAGTATAGGGCTATACACAGATACGCAGTATTTT.

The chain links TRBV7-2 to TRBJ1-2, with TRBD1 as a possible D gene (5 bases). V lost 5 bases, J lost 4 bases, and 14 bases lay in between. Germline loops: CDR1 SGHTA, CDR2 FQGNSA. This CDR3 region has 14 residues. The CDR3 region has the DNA TGTGCCAGCAGCCCCCGGGAGGGACTCTATGGCTACACCTTC. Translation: CASSPREGLYGYTF. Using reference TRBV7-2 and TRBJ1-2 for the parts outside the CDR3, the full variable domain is GAGVSQSPSNKVTEKGKDVELRCDPISGHTALYWYRQSLGQGLEFLIYFQGNSAPDKSGLPSDRFSAERTGGSVSTLTIQRTQQEDSAVYLCASSPREGLYGYTFGSGTRLTVV.

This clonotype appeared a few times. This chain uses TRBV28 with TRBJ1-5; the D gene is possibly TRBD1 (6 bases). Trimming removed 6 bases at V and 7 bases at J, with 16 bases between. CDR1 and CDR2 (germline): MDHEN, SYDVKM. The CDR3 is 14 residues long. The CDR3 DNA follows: TGTGCCAGCAGGCAGGGGCTGATAGTCCAGCCCCAGCATTTT. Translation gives CASRQGLIVQPQHF.

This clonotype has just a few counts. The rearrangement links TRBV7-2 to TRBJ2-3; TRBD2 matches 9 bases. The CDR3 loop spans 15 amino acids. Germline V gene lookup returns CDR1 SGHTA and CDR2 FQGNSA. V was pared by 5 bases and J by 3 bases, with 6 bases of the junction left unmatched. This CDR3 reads CASSRPAGGTDTQYF. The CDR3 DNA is TGTGCCAGCAGCCGACCAGCGGGGGGTACAGATACGCAGTATTTT.

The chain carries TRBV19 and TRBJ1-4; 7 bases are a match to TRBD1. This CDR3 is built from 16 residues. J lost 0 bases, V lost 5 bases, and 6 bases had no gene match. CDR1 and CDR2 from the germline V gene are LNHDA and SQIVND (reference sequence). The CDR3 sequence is CASSERQGATNEKLFF. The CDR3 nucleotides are TGTGCCAGTAGTGAAAGACAGGGCGCAACTAATGAAAAACTGTTTTTT. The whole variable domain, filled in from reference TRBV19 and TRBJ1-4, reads DGGITQSPKYLFRKEGQNVTLSCEQNLNHDAMYWYRQDPGQGLRLIYYSQIVNDFQKGDIAEGYSVSREKKESFPLTVTSAQKNPTAFYLCASSERQGATNEKLFFGSGTQLSVL.

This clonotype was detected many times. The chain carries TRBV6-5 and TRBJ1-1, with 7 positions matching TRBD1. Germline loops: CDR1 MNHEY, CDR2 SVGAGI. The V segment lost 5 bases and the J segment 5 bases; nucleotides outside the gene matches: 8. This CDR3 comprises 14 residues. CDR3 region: CASSSRQGLTEAFF. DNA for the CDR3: TGTGCCAGCAGTAGTAGACAGGGTCTGACTGAAGCTTTCTTT.

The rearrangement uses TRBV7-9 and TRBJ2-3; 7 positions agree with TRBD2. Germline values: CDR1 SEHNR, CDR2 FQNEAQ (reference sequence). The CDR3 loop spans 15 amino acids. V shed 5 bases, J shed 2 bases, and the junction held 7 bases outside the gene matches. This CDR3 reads CASSASGNPTDTQYF. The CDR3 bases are TGTGCCAGCAGCGCAAGCGGGAACCCCACAGATACGCAGTATTTT. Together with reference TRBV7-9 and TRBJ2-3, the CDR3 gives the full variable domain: DTGVSQNPRHKITKRGQNVTFRCDPISEHNRLYWYRQTLGQGPEFLTYFQNEAQLEKSRLLSDRFSAERPKGSFSTLEIQRTEQGDSAMYLCASSASGNPTDTQYFGPGTRLTVL.

CDR3 loop: CSVLLYTRNNEQFF. The CDR3 bases are TGCAGCGTTTTACTCTACACTCGGAACAATGAGCAGTTCTTC. The gene calls are TRBV29-1 and TRBJ2-1; D gene uncertain. Germline V gene lookup returns CDR1 SQVTM and CDR2 ANQGSEA. The CDR3 spans 14 residues. V was cut by 5 bases and J by 5 bases, with 16 bases left in between.

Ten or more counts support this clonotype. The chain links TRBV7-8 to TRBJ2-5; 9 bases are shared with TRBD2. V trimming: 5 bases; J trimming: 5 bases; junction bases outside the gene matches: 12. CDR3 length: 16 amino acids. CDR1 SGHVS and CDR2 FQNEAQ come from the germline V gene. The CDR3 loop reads CASSPIGGRAGETQYF. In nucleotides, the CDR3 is TGTGCCAGCAGCCCCATCGGCGGGAGGGCTGGGGAGACCCAGTACTTC.

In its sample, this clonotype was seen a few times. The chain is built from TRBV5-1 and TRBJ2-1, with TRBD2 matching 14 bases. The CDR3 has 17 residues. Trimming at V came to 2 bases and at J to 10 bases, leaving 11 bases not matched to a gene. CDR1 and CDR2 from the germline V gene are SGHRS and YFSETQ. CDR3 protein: CASSFEVVGLAGDEQFF. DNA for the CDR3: TGCGCCAGCAGCTTTGAGGTAGTGGGACTAGCGGGAGACGAGCAGTTCTTC.

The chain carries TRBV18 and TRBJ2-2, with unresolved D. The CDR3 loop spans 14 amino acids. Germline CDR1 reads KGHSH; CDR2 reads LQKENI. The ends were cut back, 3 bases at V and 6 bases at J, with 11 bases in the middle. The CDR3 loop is CASSPPKSAGELFF. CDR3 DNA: TGTGCCAGCTCACCTCCGAAGTCCGCCGGGGAGCTGTTTTTT.

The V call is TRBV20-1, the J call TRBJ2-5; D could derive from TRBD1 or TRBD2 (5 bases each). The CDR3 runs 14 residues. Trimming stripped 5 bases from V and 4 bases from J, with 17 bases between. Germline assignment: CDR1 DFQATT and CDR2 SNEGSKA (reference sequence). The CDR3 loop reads CSAEGSGTGETQYF. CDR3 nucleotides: TGCAGTGCTGAGGGATCGGGGACCGGAGAGACCCAGTACTTC.

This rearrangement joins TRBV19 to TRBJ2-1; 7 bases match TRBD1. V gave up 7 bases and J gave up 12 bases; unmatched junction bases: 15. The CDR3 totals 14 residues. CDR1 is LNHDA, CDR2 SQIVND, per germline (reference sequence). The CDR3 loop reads CASNHLGGELGQFF. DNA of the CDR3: TGTGCCAGTAATCATTTAGGGGGCGAATTAGGGCAGTTCTTC.